A single sample is the source of the 7 T cell receptor beta chains below, sequenced in a study of blood T cell repertoires in COVID-19. Profiling relied on immunoSEQ multiplex PCR, and the TCRdb table lists in-frame clones only, not all of them. The data contain around 200,000 clones, roughly 85% of them singletons. Sequenced: peripheral blood. These receptors all stem from a woman between 18 and 30 years old who had recovered from COVID-19.

The CDR3 loop is CSVGWGRETQYF. DNA for the CDR3: TGCAGCGTTGGGTGGGGGCGAGAGACCCAGTACTTC. The chain combines TRBV29-1 with TRBJ2-5, with a weak D call TRBD1 (6 bases). With 4 bases removed from V and 4 bases from J, the gap between germline ends came to 10 bases. Germline lookup yields CDR1 SQVTM and CDR2 ANQGSEA. The CDR3 contains 12 residues. The whole variable domain, remainder taken from reference TRBV29-1 and TRBJ2-5, is SAVISQKPSRDICQRGTSLTIQCQVDSQVTMMFWYRQQPGQSLTLIATANQGSEATYESGFVIDKFPISRPNLTFSTLTVSNMSPEDSSIYLCSVGWGRETQYFGPGTRLLVL.

The V call is TRBV7-9, the J call TRBJ2-2, with 9 bases matching TRBD2. The V gene end was trimmed by 5 bases and the J gene end by 4 bases; junction bases not matched to a gene: 5. Per the germline V gene, CDR1 is SEHNR and CDR2 is FQNEAQ (reference sequence). The CDR3 totals 15 residues. CDR3 loop: CASSAVSGSTGELFF. The CDR3 nucleotides read TGTGCCAGCAGCGCAGTTAGCGGGAGCACCGGGGAGCTGTTTTTT.

This clone came up a few times. The gene calls are TRBV6-2 or TRBV6-3 and TRBJ1-5, with a tentative D call TRBD1 (6 bases). Trimming removed 5 bases from V and 5 bases from J, with 13 bases in between. The CDR3 runs to 14 residues. Germline loops: CDR1 MNHEY, CDR2 SVGEGT. The CDR3 loop reads CASSPQGFHQPQHF. DNA of the CDR3: TGTGCCAGCAGTCCACAGGGCTTTCATCAGCCCCAGCATTTT.

This clone was counted once. V usage is TRBV10-2 and J usage is TRBJ2-7; 8 bases map to TRBD2. V lost 6 bases and J lost 3; bases outside the gene matches: 13. This CDR3 is 16 amino acids long. Germline V lookup: CDR1 WSHSY, CDR2 SAAADI. CDR3 sequence reads: CASSDGRADLFYEQYF. The CDR3 nucleotides read TGCGCCAGCAGCGACGGGAGGGCCGATCTCTTCTACGAGCAGTACTTC.

CDR3 in amino acids: CASSLAIAGAAKSNTQYF. In DNA form, the CDR3 reads TGTGCCAGCAGCTTAGCGATAGCGGGAGCCGCAAAATCGAATACGCAGTATTTT. The V and J genes are TRBV11-2 and TRBJ2-3; 9 bases are a match to TRBD2. CDR3 length: 18 amino acids. The V gene's germline CDR1 is SGHAT and CDR2 FQNNGV. The J segment lost 7 bases and the V segment lost 1 base, leaving 15 bases of the junction unmatched.

This rearrangement joins TRBV19 to TRBJ2-7, with D possibly TRBD1 on 5 matching bases. Germline assignment: CDR1 LNHDA and CDR2 SQIVND (reference sequence). The CDR3 contains 13 residues. The V and J ends lost 4 bases and 1 base respectively, with 8 bases between them. The CDR3 DNA is TGTGCCAGTAGTACGGCAGGGTCCTACGAGCAGTACTTC. It specifies CASSTAGSYEQYF.

To note about this clone: Other DNA sequences in the same sample also yield this CDR3. The genes are TRBV12-3 or TRBV12-4 and TRBJ1-3; D is ambiguous. V was trimmed by 3 bases and J by 2 bases, leaving 2 bases between them. The CDR3 consists of 12 residues. CDR3: CASSFTGNTIYF. Written as DNA, the CDR3 is TGTGCCAGCAGTTTTACTGGAAACACCATATATTTT.